The T cell receptor beta chain described here comes from a study of blood T cell repertoires in COVID-19. Cohorts were determined from participant-reported clinical history. All recovered Cohort 3 donors got two negative PCRs, got clearance, or saw symptom resolution. Some clones are missing from TCRdb's copy, which holds only in-frame ones; the method was immunoSEQ multiplex PCR. The table shows 200,000 to 250,000 clones, with more than 75% occurring only once. Germline V gives CDR1 KGHDR, CDR2 SFDVKD. There are 15 residues in the CDR3. V was pared by 3 bases and J by 1 base, with 11 bases between. Material: PBMCs or T cells enriched from blood (not recorded which). This TCR was recovered from a woman between 50 and 59 years old who had recovered from COVID-19. The chain is built from TRBV24-1 and TRBJ1-1; D is ambiguous. The DNA for the CDR3 is TGTGCCACCAGTGATAACAGCGAGGGGAACACTGAAGCTTTCTTT. This sequence encodes CATSDNSEGNTEAFF.